A single sample gave rise to the 27 T cell receptor beta chains below, sequenced in a study of spatial heterogeneity in lung cancer. The time point denotes: blood at routine non-recurrence follow-up after resection. TCRdb passed the 5' RACE reads through MiXCR, listing each CDR3 protein once. The sample has 49,000 or so distinct CDR3 sequences, around 11% seen once. Sequenced here: PBMCs, sampled at follow-up. The receptors originated from a male donor with early-stage non-small cell lung cancer.

V gene TRBV3-1 combines with J gene TRBJ1-1; D call uncertain. V lost 1 base and J lost 4, with 7 bases in between. This CDR3 spans 13 amino acids. The germline V gene encodes CDR1 LGHDT and CDR2 YNNKEL (reference sequence). The CDR3 DNA is TGTGCCAGCAGCCAAGGACTGGCCACTGAAGCTTTCTTT. It yields the protein CASSQGLATEAFF. The full variable domain, rest sourced from reference TRBV3-1 and TRBJ1-1, is DTAVSQTPKYLVTQMGNDKSIKCEQNLGHDTMYWYKQDSKKFLKIMFSYNNKELIINETVPNRFSPKSPDKAHLNLHINSLELGDSAVYFCASSQGLATEAFFGQGTRLTVV.

This clonotype turned up a few times. This sequence joins TRBV25-1 and TRBJ2-1; 8 nucleotides line up with TRBD2. CDR1 is MGHDK and CDR2 is SYGVNS in the germline V gene. V lost 8 bases and J lost 8; bases outside the gene matches: 8. The CDR3 spans 13 residues. CDR3 bases: TGTGCCAGCCCTAGGACTAGCCGGCATGAGCAGTTCTTC. Protein product: CASPRTSRHEQFF. The whole variable domain, remainder taken from reference TRBV25-1 and TRBJ2-1, is EADIYQTPRYLVIGTGKKITLECSQTMGHDKMYWYQQDPGMELHLIHYSYGVNSTEKGDLSSESTVSRIRTEHFPLTLESARPSHTSQYLCASPRTSRHEQFFGPGTRLTVL.

This clonotype was counted between two and nine times. This sequence joins TRBV20-1 and TRBJ1-6; 7 nucleotides line up with TRBD1. Per the germline V gene, CDR1 is DFQATT and CDR2 is SNEGSKA (reference sequence). This CDR3 has 17 residues. The junction had 12 bases not matched to a gene; V was cut back by 0 bases and J by 7 bases. CDR3 in DNA: TGCAGTGCTAGAGATCCTAGACAGGGAATTTTCAATTCACCCCTCCACTTT. It is translated as CSARDPRQGIFNSPLHF.

The chain combines TRBV5-1 with TRBJ2-7; 9 bases match TRBD1. The CDR3 is 15 amino acids. V trimming: 4 bases; J trimming: 5 bases; junction bases outside the gene matches: 10. The germline CDR1 and CDR2 sequences are SGHRS and YFSETQ. Written as DNA, the CDR3 is TGCGCCAGCAGCAAACAGGGACAGGGTCCGAACGAGCAGTACTTC. This sequence encodes CASSKQGQGPNEQYF. Based on the CDR3 plus reference TRBV5-1 and TRBJ2-7, the full variable domain is KAGVTQTPRYLIKTRGQQVTLSCSPISGHRSVSWYQQTPGQGLQFLFEYFSETQRNKGNFPGRFSGRQFSNSRSEMNVSTLELGDSALYLCASSKQGQGPNEQYFGPGTRLTVT.

This clonotype showed up just once. This sequence joins TRBV4-1 and TRBJ2-7, with TRBD1 matching 7 bases. Trimming took 4 bases from V and 2 from J; bases not matched to a gene: 5. Germline CDR1 is MGHRA and CDR2 is YSYEKL. The CDR3 consists of 14 residues. CDR3: CASSPRDSPYEQYF. In DNA form, the CDR3 reads TGCGCCAGCAGCCCTCGGGACAGCCCCTACGAGCAGTACTTC.

The sample holds many counts of this clonotype. This chain links TRBV20-1 with TRBJ2-4; 7 bases are shared with TRBD1. Germline CDR1 is DFQATT and CDR2 is SNEGSKA (reference sequence). This CDR3 contains 18 residues. The trim removed 6 bases at V and 0 bases at J, leaving 17 bases unmatched. As DNA, the CDR3 is TGCAGTGCGAAGGCCGGGACAGTAAGGACTTTAGCCAAAAACATTCAGTACTTC. Its translation: CSAKAGTVRTLAKNIQYF.

This clonotype was recorded many times. The chain links TRBV12-3 or TRBV12-4 to TRBJ2-5; 8 bases align to TRBD1. This CDR3 is 15 amino acids long. Trimming cost V 6 bases and J 4 bases; bases outside gene matches: 10. This chain's CDR3 is CASSRGQVQGETQYF. CDR3 DNA sequence: TGTGCCAGCAGCCGGGGACAGGTTCAGGGAGAGACCCAGTACTTC.

This clonotype came up many times. The chain combines TRBV11-2 with TRBJ1-4, with D perhaps TRBD1 (5 bases). Between the trimmed V and J ends, which lost 5 bases and 8 bases, there was a span of 9 bases. This CDR3 is built from 12 residues. Germline CDR1 reads SGHAT; CDR2 reads FQNNGV. The CDR3 region is CASSREGEKLFF. In DNA, the CDR3 is TGTGCCAGCAGCCGGGAGGGGGAAAAACTGTTTTTT.

This clonotype was found many times. The chain employs TRBV12-3 or TRBV12-4 and TRBJ1-1; D not resolved. V shed 6 bases and J shed 3 bases, with 8 bases lying between them. The CDR3 loop spans 12 amino acids. As DNA, the CDR3 is TGTGCCAGCAGAACCGATTACACTGAAGCTTTCTTT. Its protein is CASRTDYTEAFF.

This clonotype was found many times. This chain uses TRBV12-3 or TRBV12-4 with TRBJ1-4; D is possibly TRBD1 (5 bases). The V end was cut by 5 bases, the J end by 10 bases, with 20 bases between. The CDR3 has 15 residues. The CDR3 coding sequence is TGTGCCAGCAGTGGCGCCGGGACGGCGTATGGAAAACTGTTTTTT. The encoded protein is CASSGAGTAYGKLFF.

The gene calls are TRBV20-1 and TRBJ2-3; 8 bases agree with TRBD2. The CDR3 is made up of 16 amino acids. Germline CDR1 reads DFQATT; CDR2 reads SNEGSKA (reference sequence). Unmatched junction bases numbered 11, after V lost 4 bases and J lost 2 bases. Here the CDR3 DNA reads TGCAGTGCTAAGATGGTGGCGGGGGGTAACACAGATACGCAGTATTTT. Amino acid sequence: CSAKMVAGGNTDTQYF.

The CDR3 nucleotides are TGTGCCAGCAGTTTATCGGGGACAGGGAGGAGGGAGCAGTACTTC. It specifies CASSLSGTGRREQYF. This rearrangement joins TRBV12-3 or TRBV12-4 to TRBJ2-7; TRBD1 agrees at 9 bases. CDR3 size: 15 residues. After removal of 2 bases from V and 7 bases from J, the junction contained 9 bases not matched to a gene.

This clonotype was observed at least ten times. The rearrangement joins TRBV20-1 to TRBJ2-7; the D gene is possibly TRBD2 (6 bases). The ends were cut back, 5 bases at V and 3 bases at J, with 14 bases in the middle. Germline CDR1 is DFQATT and CDR2 is SNEGSKA (reference sequence). CDR3 length equals 13 residues. The CDR3 DNA reads as TGCAGTGCTGCTCGGGGGACTTACTACGAGCAGTACTTC. It is translated as CSAARGTYYEQYF.

This clonotype showed up many times. The chain joins TRBV5-5 to TRBJ2-5; tentative D call: TRBD1 (6 bases). The CDR3 spans 13 residues. The germline V and J ends were trimmed by 2 bases and 2 bases, with 7 bases remaining between them. The V gene's germline CDR1 is SGHKS and CDR2 YYEKEE (reference sequence). CDR3 nucleotide sequence: TGTGCCAGCAGCTTACAGGGTCAAGAGACCCAGTACTTC. This sequence encodes CASSLQGQETQYF.

The chain is built from TRBV11-2 and TRBJ2-5; 7 bases are a match to TRBD1. Germline trimming cut 5 bases from V and 4 bases from J; bases unmatched to any gene: 10. CDR1 is SGHAT and CDR2 is FQNNGV in the germline V gene. CDR3 length: 15 residues. The chain's CDR3 is CASSVTGPQGETQYF. The CDR3 nucleotides read TGTGCCAGCAGCGTGACAGGGCCCCAAGGAGAGACCCAGTACTTC.

Ten or more counts support this clonotype. This sequence joins TRBV9 and TRBJ2-5, with D maybe TRBD2 (5 bases). The CDR3 is 13 residues long. V lost 0 bases and J lost 6, with 9 bases in between. CDR1 is SGDLS and CDR2 is YYNGEE in the germline V gene. The CDR3 loop reads CASSVDLAQTQYF. CDR3 DNA sequence: TGTGCCAGCAGCGTAGATTTAGCGCAGACCCAGTACTTC. The entire variable domain, with the rest obtained from reference TRBV9 and TRBJ2-5, is as follows: DSGVTQTPKHLITATGQRVTLRCSPRSGDLSVYWYQQSLDQGLQFLIQYYNGEERAKGNILERFSAQQFPDLHSELNLSSLELGDSALYFCASSVDLAQTQYFGPGTRLLVL.

This clonotype appeared a few times. V usage is TRBV20-1 and J usage is TRBJ2-3; D gene unclear. V was clipped by 6 bases and J by 0 bases, with 4 bases between them. The CDR3 loop spans 11 amino acids. CDR1 is DFQATT, CDR2 SNEGSKA, per germline (reference sequence). CDR3 nucleotide sequence: TGCAGTGCCACTAGCACAGATACGCAGTATTTT. Translating gives CSATSTDTQYF.

The chain joins TRBV3-1 to TRBJ1-2; the D gene is possibly TRBD1 (6 bases). The length of the CDR3 is 13 residues. Trimming left V 0 bases short and J 5 bases short, with 7 bases between. Germline V gene lookup returns CDR1 LGHDT and CDR2 YNNKEL (reference sequence). The CDR3, as DNA: TGTGCCAGCAGCCAAGATACAGGGTATGGCTACACCTTC. Translated, it gives CASSQDTGYGYTF.

This chain joins TRBV4-3 and TRBJ2-2; TRBD2 matches at 13 bases. V lost 0 bases, J lost 5 bases, and 6 bases stayed unmatched. The CDR3 totals 18 residues. Germline V lookup: CDR1 LGHNA, CDR2 YSLEER. The CDR3 region has the DNA TGCGCCAGCAGCCAAGACCTGGGGACTAGCGGGGTAACCGGGGAGCTGTTTTTT. It yields the protein CASSQDLGTSGVTGELFF.

In its sample, this clonotype was seen many times. The chain employs TRBV28 and TRBJ1-1, with unresolved D. Trimming stripped 6 bases from V and 5 bases from J, with 16 bases between. The germline gives CDR1 MDHEN, CDR2 SYDVKM. This CDR3 contains 14 residues. The CDR3 DNA reads TGTGCCAGCAGCCCCACATCGCTTAGGACTGAAGCTTTCTTT. Translation gives CASSPTSLRTEAFF.

The chain employs TRBV4-3 and TRBJ1-5; 10 bases match TRBD1. The V gene end was trimmed by 2 bases and the J gene end by 7 bases; junction bases not matched to a gene: 8. The CDR3 consists of 16 residues. Germline assignment: CDR1 LGHNA and CDR2 YSLEER. CDR3 in amino acids: CASSQQSGTGEQPQHF. CDR3 nucleotide sequence: TGCGCCAGCAGCCAACAATCCGGGACAGGGGAACAGCCCCAGCATTTT.

A few counts support this clonotype. The chain employs TRBV27 and TRBJ1-1, with D maybe TRBD1 (6 bases). The germline V gene encodes CDR1 MNHEY and CDR2 SMNVEV (reference sequence). The CDR3 extends over 14 amino acids. V lost 5 bases to trimming and J lost 7 bases, with 17 bases between them. The CDR3 nucleotides are TGTGCCAGCAGTCAATTGACAGGAATCTTTGAAGCTTTCTTT. It yields the protein CASSQLTGIFEAFF.

In its sample, this clonotype was seen once. The chain carries TRBV6-2 or TRBV6-3 and TRBJ2-7, with D possibly matching TRBD1 (5 bases). V lost 7 bases and J lost 3, with 16 bases in between. Germline V gene sequence: CDR1 MNHEY, CDR2 SVGEGT. The CDR3 extends over 14 amino acids. CDR3 region: CASNPGHSDYEQYF. In DNA form, the CDR3 reads TGTGCCAGCAACCCAGGGCACAGTGACTACGAGCAGTACTTC.

This clonotype was found many times. The V call is TRBV5-1, the J call TRBJ1-1; D is unclear. Germline CDR1 and CDR2: SGHRS and YFSETQ. The CDR3 runs to 12 residues. Trimming took off 4 bases at V and 3 bases at J, with 7 bases between the two ends. The DNA of the CDR3 is TGCGCCAGCAGCCTCTCGGACACTGAAGCTTTCTTT. Protein sequence: CASSLSDTEAFF.

This clonotype was seen many times. The chain joins TRBV9 to TRBJ2-5; D is undetermined. The germline CDR1 and CDR2 sequences are SGDLS and YYNGEE. The V gene lost 1 base and the J gene lost 6 bases, with 16 bases spanning the gap. CDR3 size: 15 residues. The CDR3 coding sequence is TGTGCCAGCAGCGTATTCCCGACTGATTTTCAGACCCAGTACTTC. It encodes CASSVFPTDFQTQYF. Based on the CDR3 plus reference TRBV9 and TRBJ2-5, the full variable domain is DSGVTQTPKHLITATGQRVTLRCSPRSGDLSVYWYQQSLDQGLQFLIQYYNGEERAKGNILERFSAQQFPDLHSELNLSSLELGDSALYFCASSVFPTDFQTQYFGPGTRLLVL.

This clonotype came up many times. The rearrangement links TRBV30 to TRBJ1-1; no clear D gene. V dropped 6 bases and J dropped 6 bases, with 11 bases sitting between them. The CDR3 has 11 residues. CDR1 is GTSNPN and CDR2 is SVGIG in the germline V gene (reference sequence). The CDR3 sequence: CACHKLSEAFF. As DNA, the CDR3 is TGTGCCTGCCACAAGTTGTCTGAAGCTTTCTTT. Combining the CDR3 with reference TRBV30 and TRBJ1-1 gives the whole variable domain SQTIHQWPATLVQPVGSPLSLECTVEGTSNPNLYWYRQAAGRGLQLLFYSVGIGQISSEVPQNLSASRPQDRQFILSSKKLLLSDSGFYLCACHKLSEAFFGQGTRLTVV.

This clonotype was found many times. This chain connects TRBV28 to TRBJ1-6; no definite D call. The germline V gene encodes CDR1 MDHEN and CDR2 SYDVKM. CDR3 length: 14 residues. With 4 bases removed from V and 6 bases from J, the gap between germline ends came to 10 bases. The CDR3 region has the DNA TGTGCCAGCAGTTCCGTCAGGCGTAATTCACCCCTCCACTTT. Amino acids: CASSSVRRNSPLHF. Together with reference TRBV28 and TRBJ1-6, the CDR3 gives the full variable domain: DVKVTQSSRYLVKRTGEKVFLECVQDMDHENMFWYRQDPGLGLRLIYFSYDVKMKEKGDIPEGYSVSREKKERFSLILESASTNQTSMYLCASSSVRRNSPLHFGNGTRLTVT.